The clone carrying this T cell receptor (beta chain) was counted a single time. Its antigen is not known. The CDR3 runs 16 residues. The germline V gene has CDR1 SGHKS and CDR2 YYEKEE (reference sequence). The ends were cut back, 1 base at V and 0 bases at J, with 14 bases in the middle. The data originate from a study of cytomegalovirus exposure and HLA in healthy donors. General study findings and limits: Most TCR sequences were seen very rarely across donors, but some public TCRs occurred in many.

TCRdb's table, derived via immunoSEQ multiplex PCR, lists solely in-frame clones and lacks some. Here the sample spans some 170,000 clones, around 86% being singletons. Among the 120 or so subjects of the validation cohort, separate from the roughly 670-subject first cohort, were the donors. Sequencing was carried out using PBMCs. V is TRBV5-5 and J is TRBJ2-7, with D tentatively TRBD1 (5 bases). The sequence was obtained from a man younger than 35 in good health and CMV-seropositive. The CDR3 DNA is TGTGCCAGCAGCTTGCTAGGGTCAGGGCCCTCCTACGAGCAGTACTTC. This sequence encodes CASSLLGSGPSYEQYF.